The entry below gives a single T cell receptor (beta chain) sequence along with its context. Its antigen remains unidentified. This specimen belongs to a study of identical twins. Whole-study results and caveats: For cord blood, abundant beta clonotypes had fewer insertions, unlike memory repertoires, which showed none.

TCRdb independently ran MiXCR on the 5' RACE reads; one entry per CDR3 protein. Of under 1 million distinct CDR3 sequences in the sample, 12% were seen once. Trimming cost V 2 bases and J 3 bases, with 20 bases left between them. The CDR3 has 17 amino acids. Germline CDR1 KGHSH, CDR2 LQKENI. These data were also reused for a study on yellow fever vaccine responses in identical twins.

The sequencing input was PBMCs. The source of this sequence is a woman under 30 in good health. The chain has TRBV18 and TRBJ2-7; perhaps D is TRBD1 or TRBD2 (5 bases each). The CDR3 reads CASSPVGLGRENYEQYF. The CDR3 DNA follows: TGTGCCAGCTCACCAGTAGGATTGGGCAGGGAGAACTACGAGCAGTACTTC.